This T cell receptor (beta chain) was found in a study of blood T cell repertoires in COVID-19 (dated by TCRdb to 2018 to 2020). Looking at the study overall: Samples from collaborators originated in the United States, Italy and Spain and spanned both the acute and convalescent phases of COVID-19. The material from the prospective study consisted of cDNA or gDNA derived from T cells, B-cell-depleted T cells, or PBMCs. Subjects who had been exposed to COVID-19, were actively infected with it, or had recovered from it provided the deeply sampled blood TCRbeta repertoires that made up the dataset. The repertoires were released in a freely available public database meant as a resource for research on the immune response to SARS-CoV-2. The samples were drawn from the first 160 participants of the ongoing ImmuneRACE study and from more than 1,000 subjects provided by 6 global collaborators. Sample metadata almost always included a de-identified subject ID, COVID-19 status, age in years and sex. Where HLA class I and class II types were available, the types were taken from metadata supplied by the sample provider, not from assay-based typing.

The collaborating institutions used their own protocols to collect whole blood in K2EDTA tubes. For TCRbeta analysis, collaborator samples were shipped as frozen whole blood, as isolated PBMCs, or as DNA extracted from either sample type. On this clone: What this receptor recognizes is not known. At one end the junction does not follow the germline gene, possibly because of a read error.

Overall study results and their limits: The quantity of clinical and demographic metadata differed by source and by participant and was supplied without curation.

TCRbeta CDR3 regions were amplified from genomic DNA by means of the immunoSEQ Assay, a bias-controlled multiplex PCR. In the paper's pipeline: Nucleated cell counts per sample were estimated from amplification of reference gene primers within the assay. Sequence reads were collapsed and filtered to measure the absolute abundance of every unique TCRbeta CDR3 rearrangement. For each sample, productive Simpson clonality was calculated by taking the square root of Simpson's diversity index across productive rearrangements. This immuneACCESS table, as held by TCRdb, lists in-frame sequences with V and J called but not all clones. Of the missing ones, under half trace to an unresolved V gene in checked studies; the others have no known cause. Clone size and the V and J calls come from that table; the DNA yielded D and trimming. The sample has 150,000 to 200,000 clones on record, about 81% of them singletons. The top ten clones comprise about 8% of the sample.

The germline V gene (reference sequence) yields LNHDA for CDR1 and SQIVND for CDR2. Spanning cysteine to phenylalanine, the CDR3 consists of 13 amino acids. This entry keeps only the CDR3 DNA: 39 bases, framed from base 1. Sequencing was done on a sample of peripheral blood. The chain uses TRBV19 and TRBJ1-1; perhaps TRBD1 is the D gene, with 5 bases matching. The TCR comes from a woman in her seventies with acute or convalescent COVID-19. The nucleotide sequence is given as TGTGTCAGTAGTGGGACTTGGCTGACTGAAGCTTTCTTT. This yields the protein CVSSGTWLTEAFF.